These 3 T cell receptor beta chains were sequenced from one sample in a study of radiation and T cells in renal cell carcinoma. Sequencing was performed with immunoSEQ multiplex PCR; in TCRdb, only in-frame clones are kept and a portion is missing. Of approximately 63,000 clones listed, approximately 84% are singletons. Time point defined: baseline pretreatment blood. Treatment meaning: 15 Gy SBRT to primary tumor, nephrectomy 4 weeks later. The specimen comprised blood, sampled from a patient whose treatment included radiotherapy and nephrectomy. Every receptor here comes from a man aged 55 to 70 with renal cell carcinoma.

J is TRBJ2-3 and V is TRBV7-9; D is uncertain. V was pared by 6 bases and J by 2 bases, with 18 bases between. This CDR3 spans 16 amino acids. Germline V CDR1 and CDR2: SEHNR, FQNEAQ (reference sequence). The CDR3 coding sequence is TGTGCCAGCAGTCCGTATCCCATTCTCGACACAGATACGCAGTATTTT. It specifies CASSPYPILDTDTQYF.

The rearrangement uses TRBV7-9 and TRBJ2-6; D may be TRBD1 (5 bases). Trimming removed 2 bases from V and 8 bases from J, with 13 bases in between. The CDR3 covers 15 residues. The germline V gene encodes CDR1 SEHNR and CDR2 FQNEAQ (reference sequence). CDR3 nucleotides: TGTGCCAGCAGCTTACAGGGCCCCGACACCAACGTCCTGACTTTC. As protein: CASSLQGPDTNVLTF. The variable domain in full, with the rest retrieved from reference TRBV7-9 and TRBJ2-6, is DTGVSQNPRHKITKRGQNVTFRCDPISEHNRLYWYRQTLGQGPEFLTYFQNEAQLEKSRLLSDRFSAERPKGSFSTLEIQRTEQGDSAMYLCASSLQGPDTNVLTFGAGSRLTVL.

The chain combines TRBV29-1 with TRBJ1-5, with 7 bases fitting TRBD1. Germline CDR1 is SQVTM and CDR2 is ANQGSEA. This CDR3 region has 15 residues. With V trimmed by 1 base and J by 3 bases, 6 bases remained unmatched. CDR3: CSVEGEGGHNQPQHF. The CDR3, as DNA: TGCAGCGTTGAAGGTGAAGGGGGCCACAATCAGCCCCAGCATTTT. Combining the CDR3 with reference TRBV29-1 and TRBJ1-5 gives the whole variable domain SAVISQKPSRDICQRGTSLTIQCQVDSQVTMMFWYRQQPGQSLTLIATANQGSEATYESGFVIDKFPISRPNLTFSTLTVSNMSPEDSSIYLCSVEGEGGHNQPQHFGDGTRLSIL.